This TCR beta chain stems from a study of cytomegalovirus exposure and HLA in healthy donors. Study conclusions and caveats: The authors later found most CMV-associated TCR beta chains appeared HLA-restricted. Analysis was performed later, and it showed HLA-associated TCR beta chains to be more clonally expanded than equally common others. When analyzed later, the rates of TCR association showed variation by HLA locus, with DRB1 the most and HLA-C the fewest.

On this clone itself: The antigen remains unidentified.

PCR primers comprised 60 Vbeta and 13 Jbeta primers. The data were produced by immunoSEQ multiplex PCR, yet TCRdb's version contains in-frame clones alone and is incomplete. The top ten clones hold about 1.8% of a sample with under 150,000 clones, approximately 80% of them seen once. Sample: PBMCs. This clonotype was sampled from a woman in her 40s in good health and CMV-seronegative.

The CDR3 loop is CASSDLAGVHNEQFF. The CDR3, as DNA: TGCGCCAGCAGTGACCTAGCGGGAGTTCACAATGAGCAGTTCTTC. The chain links TRBV10-2 to TRBJ2-1, with 10 nucleotides matching TRBD2. The germline V gene encodes CDR1 WSHSY and CDR2 SAAADI. J lost 5 bases, V lost 3 bases, and 4 bases had no gene match. CDR3 length: 15 residues.